A selection of T cell receptor beta chains follows, all from one sample in a study of cytomegalovirus exposure and HLA in healthy donors. The protocol was immunoSEQ multiplex PCR, while the TCRdb copy is restricted to in-frame clones and leaves out a portion. The sample shows over 200,000 clones, around 80% of them seen only once. Sequencing input: PBMCs. These receptor sequences come from a woman aged 55 to 70 in good health and CMV-seropositive. Both conserved end residues are part of each CDR3. A D gene is named only where the DNA matches it firmly. Size values are once, few and many counts, or a class for expanded clones, and some rows have none.

j_call d_call v_call clone_size cdr3_nt cdr3_aa
TRBJ1-1 - TRBV19 - TGTGCCAGTAGACATAACAGGAACACTGAAGCTTTCTTT CASRHNRNTEAFF
TRBJ2-5 TRBD1 TRBV5-6 - TGTGCCAGCAGCTTGGGACAGGGGCTACAAGAGACCCAGTACTTC CASSLGQGLQETQYF
TRBJ1-5 - TRBV28 once TGTGCCAGCAGCCTAGGGACAAAACAGCCCCAGCATTTT CASSLGTKQPQHF
TRBJ1-2 - TRBV5-6 - TGTGCCAGCAGCTTGGTGGTACTCCCCCTCTATGGCTACACCTTC CASSLVVLPLYGYTF
TRBJ2-7 - TRBV9 - TGTGCCAGCAGCACCCACACCAGGGACGAGCAGTACTTC CASSTHTRDEQYF
TRBJ2-2 TRBD1 TRBV7-6 - TGTGCCAGCAGCTTAGCCGGGACAGGGAACACCGGGGAGCTGTTTTTT CASSLAGTGNTGELFF
TRBJ2-1 TRBD1 TRBV5-1 - TGCGCCAGCAGCCAACGGCCCCGGGACAGGGGGCAACTGTCCTACAATGAGCAGTTCTTC CASSQRPRDRGQLSYNEQFF
TRBJ1-6 TRBD1 TRBV30 - TGTGCCTGGAGTGGCGGGACAGGGCGGACCTATAATTCACCCCTCCACTTT CAWSGGTGRTYNSPLHF
TRBJ1-3 - TRBV28 - TGTGCCAGCAGTTTGTTCGGCTCTGGAAACACCATATATTTT CASSLFGSGNTIYF
TRBJ2-7 - TRBV4-1 - TGCGCCAGCAGCCAAGGATTCCAGGAAATCTACGAGCAGTACTTC CASSQGFQEIYEQYF
TRBJ2-7 - TRBV28 - TGTGCCAGCAGTCCACGACAGAACTACGAGCAGTACTTC CASSPRQNYEQYF
TRBJ1-1 - TRBV18 - TGTGCCAGCTCCCTCGACAAATACACTGAAGCTTTCTTT CASSLDKYTEAFF
TRBJ1-5 - TRBV6-5 - TGTGCCAGCAGGTACGGGGAGATGAGCAATCAGCCCCAGCATTTT CASRYGEMSNQPQHF
TRBJ2-3 - TRBV12-5 - TGTGCTAGTGGCCCTACAGGGCTTAGCACAGATACGCAGTATTTT CASGPTGLSTDTQYF
TRBJ1-1 - TRBV28 few TGTGCCAGCAGCCCCGGGGGGAACACTGAAGCTTTCTTT CASSPGGNTEAFF
TRBJ2-5 TRBD1 TRBV7-9 few TGTGCCAGCAGCTTAGGAGACAGGGGGCTCCGGGAGACCCAGTACTTC CASSLGDRGLRETQYF
TRBJ2-7 TRBD1 TRBV11-1 - TGTGCCAGCAGCCAGGGACAGGGGGATAACGAGCAGTACTTC CASSQGQGDNEQYF
TRBJ2-2 TRBD1 TRBV12-5 - TGTGCTAGTGGTTCCGGGACAGGGGTGGGCGGGGAGCTGTTTTTT CASGSGTGVGGELFF
TRBJ2-1 TRBD2 TRBV5-4 - TGTGCCAGCAGCGAAACTAGCGGGCCGTACAATGAGCAGTTCTTC CASSETSGPYNEQFF
TRBJ2-1 - TRBV7-2 - TGTGCCAGCAGCTTAGATATGAGCTCCTACAATGAGCAGTTCTTC CASSLDMSSYNEQFF
TRBJ2-2 - TRBV4-1 once TGCGCCAGCAGCCCCTACGGACTGGGCACCGGGGAGCTGTTTTTT CASSPYGLGTGELFF
TRBJ2-2 TRBD2 TRBV5-1 - TGCGCCAGCAGCTTTAGCGGGAGCTCTGGCGGGGAGCTGTTTTTT CASSFSGSSGGELFF
TRBJ2-1 TRBD1 TRBV29-1 - TGCAGCGTTGAAGGGGGACAGGGTTCCTACAATGAGCAGTTCTTC CSVEGGQGSYNEQFF
TRBJ1-4 - TRBV2 - TGTGCCAGCAGCGGAATGGAGGATGAAAAACTGTTTTTT CASSGMEDEKLFF
TRBJ2-3 TRBD1 TRBV7-2 - TGTGCCAGCAGCTTAGTTGGCAGGGGGAGCACAGATACGCAGTATTTT CASSLVGRGSTDTQYF
TRBJ1-2 - TRBV6-1 - TGTGCCAGCAGTGCTTCTGATAACGTCGGCAGAGGCTATGGCTACACCTTC CASSASDNVGRGYGYTF
TRBJ1-6 - TRBV7-2 - TGTGCCAGCAGCTTCGATCAGCGAACACCCCTCCACTTT CASSFDQRTPLHF
TRBJ1-3 - TRBV14 - TGTGCCAGCAACCCGGCCGGAGCATCTGGAAACACCATATATTTT CASNPAGASGNTIYF
TRBJ1-2 TRBD1 TRBV28 - TGTGCCAGCAGCTTAGGAGGACAGGGGGCAGGTGGCTACACCTTC CASSLGGQGAGGYTF
TRBJ2-2 - TRBV28 - TGTGCCAGCCAGCAGGGGTCCACGAACACCGGGGAGCTGTTTTTT CASQQGSTNTGELFF
TRBJ1-2 TRBD1 TRBV5-1 few TGCGCCAGCAGCTTGGGACAGGGGGCCTATGGCTACACCTTC CASSLGQGAYGYTF
TRBJ1-5 - TRBV30 few TGTGCCTGGAGTGGACAGCCCAATCAGCCCCAGCATTTT CAWSGQPNQPQHF
TRBJ1-4 - TRBV28 - TGTGCCAGCAGTAACATACAGGGCGCGAATGAAAAACTGTTTTTT CASSNIQGANEKLFF
TRBJ2-1 TRBD2 TRBV11-2 - TGTGCCAGCAGCCCTCACCTACTAGCGGGAGGATGGTATGAGCAGTTCTTC CASSPHLLAGGWYEQFF
TRBJ2-5 TRBD2 TRBV5-1 few TGCGCCAGCGCGGGGGAACCCCGGGGAGAGACCCAGTACTTC CASAGEPRGETQYF
TRBJ1-5 TRBD1 TRBV30 - TGTGCCTGGACTACAGGGGCAAATCAGCCCCAGCATTTT CAWTTGANQPQHF
TRBJ1-2 TRBD1 TRBV28 once TGTGCCAGCAGTTCGGGACAGTCCATTTATGGCTACACCTTC CASSSGQSIYGYTF
TRBJ2-3 TRBD2 TRBV28 - TGTGCCAGCAGTGATGGGGTGGGGGGGAAAGTAGTTGGAGGGCGCACAGATACGCAGTATTTT CASSDGVGGKVVGGRTDTQYF
TRBJ2-1 TRBD1 TRBV2 - TGTGCCAGCAGGAAAGGGACAGGGGATGAGCAGTTCTTC CASRKGTGDEQFF
TRBJ1-1 TRBD1 TRBV4-1 - TGCGCCAGCAGCCTCTTCCCGACAGGGGCAGTCGGGGGTACTGAAGCTTTCTTT CASSLFPTGAVGGTEAFF
TRBJ2-7 TRBD2 TRBV7-9 - TGTGCCAGCAGCCCAGGACTAGCGGGGCTGATAGAGCAGTACTTC CASSPGLAGLIEQYF
TRBJ2-7 - TRBV6-6 few TGTGCCAGCAGTTACTTTGCGGGGGCCTACTACGAGCAGTACTTC CASSYFAGAYYEQYF